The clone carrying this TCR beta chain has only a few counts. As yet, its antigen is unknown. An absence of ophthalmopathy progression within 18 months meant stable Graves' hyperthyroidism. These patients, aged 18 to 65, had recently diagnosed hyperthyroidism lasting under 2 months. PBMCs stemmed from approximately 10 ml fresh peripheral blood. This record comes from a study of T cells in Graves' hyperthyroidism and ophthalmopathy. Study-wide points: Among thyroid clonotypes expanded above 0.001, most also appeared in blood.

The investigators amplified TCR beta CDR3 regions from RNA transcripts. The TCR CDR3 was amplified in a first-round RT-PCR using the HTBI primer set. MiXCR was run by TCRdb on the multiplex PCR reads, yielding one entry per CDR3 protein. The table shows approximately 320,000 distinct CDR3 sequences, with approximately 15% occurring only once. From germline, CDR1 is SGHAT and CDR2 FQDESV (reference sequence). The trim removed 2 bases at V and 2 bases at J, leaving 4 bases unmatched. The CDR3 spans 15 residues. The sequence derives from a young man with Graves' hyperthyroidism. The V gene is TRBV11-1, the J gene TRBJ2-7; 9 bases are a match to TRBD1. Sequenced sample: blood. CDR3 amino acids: CASSLPGQGPYEQYF. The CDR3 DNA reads TGTGCCAGCAGCTTACCGGGACAGGGACCCTACGAGCAGTACTTC.